This TCR beta chain originates from a study of T cell responses to AZD1222 COVID-19 vaccine. V dropped 4 bases and J dropped 5; count of bases not matched to a gene: 15. The CDR3 runs 18 residues. The germline V gene encodes CDR1 LGHDT and CDR2 YNNKEL (reference sequence). Measured with immunoSEQ multiplex PCR; TCRdb has only the in-frame clones, and not every one. Altogether 65,000 to 85,000 clones are present, 80% to 90% being singletons, with the ten largest covering around 9.3%. As regards this clone: Its specificity is unknown.

Study observations and caveats: Unmutated regions of variants are reportedly targeted by nearly half of spike-specific TCRs. Spike-specific TCR depth and breadth grew after two AZD1222 doses.

The chain combines TRBV3-1 (or the pseudogene TRBV3-2) with TRBJ2-5, with 11 bases fitting TRBD1. The starting material was peripheral blood, obtained 28 days after the second AZD1222 dose. This TCR was recovered from an adult who received the AZD1222 COVID-19 vaccine. The CDR3 region has the DNA TGTGCCAGCAGCCGCACCGGGACAGGGGGTGGGCGGATGGAGACCCAGTACTTC. Translated, it gives CASSRTGTGGGRMETQYF.